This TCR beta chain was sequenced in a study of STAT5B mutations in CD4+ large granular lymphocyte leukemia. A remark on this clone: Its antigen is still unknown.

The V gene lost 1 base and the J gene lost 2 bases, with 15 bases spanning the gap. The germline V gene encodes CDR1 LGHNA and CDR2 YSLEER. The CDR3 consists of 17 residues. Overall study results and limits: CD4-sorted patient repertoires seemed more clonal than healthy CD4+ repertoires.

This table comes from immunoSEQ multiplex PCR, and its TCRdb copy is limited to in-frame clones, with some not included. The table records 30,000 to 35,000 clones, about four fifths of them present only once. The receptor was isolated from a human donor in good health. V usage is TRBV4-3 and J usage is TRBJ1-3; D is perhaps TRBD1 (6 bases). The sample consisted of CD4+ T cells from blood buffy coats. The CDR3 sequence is CASSQVQLGGPGNTIYF. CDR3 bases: TGCGCCAGCAGCCAAGTACAGCTTGGGGGCCCTGGAAACACCATATATTTT.